This T cell receptor beta chain stems from a study of T cells after yellow fever vaccination (dated by TCRdb to about 2019). Background for the entire study: The SMART-Seq v4 Ultra Low Input RNA kit was used to prepare libraries from fractions with low cell numbers. To follow T-cell clones before and after both primary and booster YFV17D yellow fever vaccination, bulk TCR alpha and beta repertoires underwent longitudinal sequencing. Two healthy male donors made up the cohort, one aged 18 to 30 years and the other aged 30 to 39 years. Bulk PBMC replicates and cell subsets were isolated from blood drawn at multiple timepoints before and after both primary and secondary immunization. The investigation overall reported the following: After the booster, most clones that had expanded after primary vaccination were detected again (roughly 96% of CD4 and 88% of CD8), suggesting broad maintenance of memory. A small share of clonotypes occurred in both CD4 and CD8 compartments, likely arising from convergent recombination. Because only a couple of donors were included in the study, the extent to which the findings can be generalized is limited. The secondary T-cell response was weaker than the primary response but faster, peaking on day 5 instead of day 15. Computational filtering was needed because FACS-sorted repertoires could contain abundant contaminating clonotypes from the bulk population.

TCR cDNA was synthesized by 5'RACE template switching, which introduced a universal primer site and unique molecular identifiers. cDNA synthesis was primed from both the TCR alpha and TCR beta constant segments. Library amplification involved two PCR steps, and the second step added sample barcodes and sequencing adapters. Libraries were sequenced on Illumina HiSeq 2500 (2x100 bp) or NovaSeq (2x150 bp). On the study's bioinformatics: Reads were demultiplexed and collapsed into UMI consensus sequences with MIGEC, and V(D)J alignment was performed with MiXCR. Vaccine-responding clonotypes were defined with edgeR using replicate PBMC samples, requiring FDR below 0.01 and a log2 fold change above 5 up to day 15. Bulk clonotypes were assigned CD4 or CD8 identity according to which sequenced CD4 or CD8 repertoire held them at higher abundance. TCRdb reworked the public reads: Q25 trimming with fastp, MiXCR clone assembly, productive beta chains retained. For every CDR3 protein sequence, its rows merge into one entry that carries the most common genes and DNA. TCRdb's processing, not the authors' own work, is the source of the V and J calls. For this sample the table gives about 68,000 distinct CDR3 sequences, of which approximately 7% were detected only once. 37% of the sample is in the top ten clones.

The germline V gene (reference sequence) supplies CDR1 LGHDT and CDR2 YNNKEL. The CDR3, cysteine through phenylalanine, is 16 amino acids long. The read is trimmed to its CDR3 DNA, 48 bases read in frame from base 1. Relative to germline, V is 4 bases shorter and J is 1 base shorter, with 13 bases between their ends. Sample treatment or condition, as interpreted from the label and publication: live attenuated yellow fever vaccine strain. PBMCs were isolated from peripheral blood using a standard Ficoll-Paque protocol. Dynabeads CD4 and CD8 positive selection kits were used to isolate the CD4 and CD8 T-cell fractions. RNA was extracted with TriZol from bulk PBMCs, CD4 and CD8 fractions, and dextramer-positive and dextramer-negative fractions. This clonotype was seen repeatedly, ten times or more. The target of this receptor is not known. Base qualities are not provided; no much larger clone lies one nucleotide away.

The sequence was obtained from a man aged 18 to 35 who received the YFV17D yellow fever vaccine. Source: CD8+ T cells sorted from PBMCs, taken more than 40 days after the first yellow fever vaccination. The chain is encoded by TRBV3-1 joined to TRBJ2-2; 5 matching bases give a weak D call of TRBD1. The sequenced DNA: TGTGCCAGCAGCCGAGAACTCGGACAGAACACCGGGGAGCTGTTTTTT. It translates as CASSRELGQNTGELFF.